The next 23 T cell receptor beta chains were all read from a single sample in a study of blood T cells in healthy people across ages. Alongside a J-beta primer mix, a sample-barcoded 5' primer served in a second PCR lasting roughly 7 to 11 cycles. TCRdb itself ran the 5' RACE reads through MiXCR, one entry per CDR3 protein. The sample has 800,000 to 950,000 distinct CDR3 sequences, 25% to 35% seen once. This sample was also put to use in a study of T cells of mothers and their children.

The sequenced material came from blood. Source of these receptors: a woman between 35 and 50 years old in good health.

This chain connects TRBV4-3 to TRBJ2-5; D may be TRBD2 (7 bases). V gave up 3 bases and J gave up 5 bases, with 16 bases separating them. The CDR3 has 15 amino acids. Germline V gene data show CDR1 as LGHNA and CDR2 as YSLEER. The CDR3 is CASSQGGGAAETQYF. The CDR3 DNA follows: TGCGCCAGCAGCCAGGGTGGGGGGGCCGCGGAGACCCAGTACTTC.

This clonotype was counted a few times. This chain connects TRBV20-1 to TRBJ2-3; a weak D match, TRBD2 (5 bases). Germline loops: CDR1 DFQATT, CDR2 SNEGSKA (reference sequence). The CDR3 is 13 amino acids. Trimming pared 3 bases from V and 6 bases from J, leaving 13 bases between. The CDR3 loop reads CSASSTIRDTQYF. As DNA, the CDR3 is TGCAGTGCTAGTTCGACTATCAGGGATACGCAGTATTTT.

This chain joins TRBV4-3 and TRBJ2-3; 7 positions agree with TRBD1. Trimming took 4 bases from V and 3 from J; bases not matched to a gene: 16. Germline V lookup: CDR1 LGHNA, CDR2 YSLEER. CDR3 size: 18 residues. In DNA form, the CDR3 reads TGCGCCAGCAGCCCTATGATCGGGACAGAGGCGGGTACAGATACGCAGTATTTT. It specifies CASSPMIGTEAGTDTQYF.

Worth noting for this clonotype: Just one base apart from a much larger clone, this may be a read error. The chain employs TRBV6-5 and TRBJ2-1; D is perhaps TRBD1 (6 bases). CDR3 length: 15 residues. Germline V CDR1 and CDR2: MNHEY, SVGAGI. Trimming cost V 6 bases and J 13 bases, with 25 bases left between them. DNA of the CDR3: TGTGCCAGCAGCCCTTTAGGGGGTGCAACAGAGACCCAGTTCTTC. It codes for CASSPLGGATETQFF.

The chain links TRBV28 to TRBJ1-5, with D perhaps TRBD1 (5 bases). The CDR3 consists of 17 residues. Germline V lookup: CDR1 MDHEN, CDR2 SYDVKM. V gave up 4 bases and J gave up 6 bases, with 22 bases separating them. CDR3 DNA sequence: TGTGCCAGCAGTTACATATTTGGGCAGGGTGGCGGTCAGCCCCAGCATTTT. Translation: CASSYIFGQGGGQPQHF.

In this sample, this clonotype turned up many times. V gene TRBV20-1 combines with J gene TRBJ2-1; D is possibly TRBD2 (5 bases). The CDR3 totals 11 residues. Germline V gene data show CDR1 as DFQATT and CDR2 as SNEGSKA (reference sequence). V gave up 4 bases and J gave up 10 bases, with 11 bases separating them. CDR3 nucleotide sequence: TGCAGTGCTAAGGATAGCGTCGAGCAGTTCTTC. Translating it yields CSAKDSVEQFF.

The CDR3 region is CASSNRDRGITDTQYF. CDR3 DNA: TGTGCCAGCAGCAACCGGGACAGGGGAATAACAGATACGCAGTATTTT. The chain uses TRBV11-2 and TRBJ2-3, with TRBD1 matching 10 bases. V dropped 5 bases and J dropped 3; count of bases not matched to a gene: 8. Germline V lookup: CDR1 SGHAT, CDR2 FQNNGV. The CDR3 totals 16 residues.

The CDR3 DNA sequence: TGCAGTGCTGGGGGAGCGGGGGGGGACACAGATACGCAGTATTTT. It yields the protein CSAGGAGGDTDTQYF. This chain connects TRBV20-1 to TRBJ2-3; 10 bases are shared with TRBD2. Germline CDR1 is DFQATT and CDR2 is SNEGSKA (reference sequence). The CDR3 spans 15 residues. V dropped 5 bases and J dropped 2; count of bases not matched to a gene: 7.

Here the CDR3 reads CASSPGSPSNQPQHF. CDR3 DNA: TGTGCCAGCAGTCCAGGGAGTCCTAGCAATCAGCCCCAGCATTTT. This sequence joins TRBV6-2 or TRBV6-3 and TRBJ1-5, with D tentatively TRBD1 (5 bases). CDR1 is MNHEY and CDR2 is SVGEGT in the germline V gene. This CDR3 is 15 amino acids long. The V gene lost 5 bases and the J gene lost 0 bases, with 11 bases spanning the gap.

This clonotype was counted at least ten times. This rearrangement joins TRBV20-1 to TRBJ2-5; the D gene is possibly TRBD2 (6 bases). V was trimmed by 5 bases and J by 5 bases, leaving 21 bases between them. Germline values: CDR1 DFQATT, CDR2 SNEGSKA (reference sequence). CDR3 size: 15 residues. CDR3 nucleotides: TGCAGTGCTCCTTCTTACGGGCGGGGCAGTGAGACCCAGTACTTC. Its protein is CSAPSYGRGSETQYF.

This clonotype was found many times. The chain links TRBV9 to TRBJ2-7, with TRBD2 identical over 9 bases. V was pared by 3 bases and J by 2 bases, with 12 bases of the junction left unmatched. CDR1 is SGDLS and CDR2 is YYNGEE in the germline V gene. The CDR3 spans 17 residues. In DNA form, the CDR3 reads TGTGCCAGCAGCGAGGCCCTTGCCAGCGGGGGGACCTACGAGCAGTACTTC. This codes for CASSEALASGGTYEQYF.

This sequence joins TRBV14 and TRBJ2-1; D ambiguous. The V end was cut by 0 bases, the J end by 10 bases, with 22 bases between. This CDR3 has 17 residues. Germline CDR1 SGHDN, CDR2 FVKESK. The CDR3, as DNA: TGTGCCAGCAGCCAAGATTTTCAGGACCCTCCTCGAGGCGAGCAGTTCTTC. Its translation: CASSQDFQDPPRGEQFF.

The rearrangement joins TRBV10-3 to TRBJ1-2; TRBD1 is a possible D gene (6 bases). V shed 0 bases and J shed 8 bases, with 19 bases lying between them. The CDR3 sequence is 16 residues long. The V gene's germline CDR1 is ENHRY and CDR2 SYGVKD. The CDR3 DNA reads TGTGCCATCAGTGAGTCGACGACAGGCCCCGGGAGGGGCTACACCTTC. This encodes CAISESTTGPGRGYTF.

The rearrangement links TRBV7-2 to TRBJ1-1; TRBD1 might be the D (6 bases). Germline CDR1 and CDR2: SGHTA and FQGNSA. V was cut by 4 bases and J by 7 bases, with 16 bases left in between. This CDR3 has 14 amino acids. The CDR3 protein is CASSSRDTWSEAFF. CDR3 DNA sequence: TGTGCCAGCAGCTCCAGGGACACCTGGAGTGAAGCTTTCTTT.

This clonotype was recorded a few times. The chain employs TRBV20-1 and TRBJ2-5; TRBD2 aligns across 9 bases. The CDR3 length is 12 residues. V was pared by 7 bases and J by 2 bases, with 2 bases of the junction left unmatched. Germline V CDR1 and CDR2: DFQATT, SNEGSKA (reference sequence). The CDR3 spells CSVAGGQETQYF. In DNA form, the CDR3 reads TGCAGTGTCGCGGGGGGGCAAGAGACCCAGTACTTC.

This clonotype came up many times. The V call is TRBV7-8, the J call TRBJ2-4, with unresolved D. The V and J ends lost 2 bases and 2 bases respectively, with 10 bases between them. The CDR3 has 15 residues. Germline CDR1 and CDR2: SGHVS and FQNEAQ. CDR3 sequence (DNA): TGTGCCAGCAGCTTAAGTCCGGGCCCCAAAAACATTCAGTACTTC. This gives the protein CASSLSPGPKNIQYF.

A few counts support this clonotype. The chain links TRBV20-1 to TRBJ2-7; D gene ambiguous. CDR1 is DFQATT, CDR2 SNEGSKA, per germline (reference sequence). The V and J ends lost 0 bases and 2 bases respectively, with 14 bases between them. The CDR3 has 15 amino acids. The CDR3: CSARDEGVPPYEQYF. The CDR3 DNA reads TGCAGTGCTAGAGATGAAGGCGTACCTCCCTACGAGCAGTACTTC.

There are a few counts of this clonotype. The rearrangement links TRBV20-1 to TRBJ2-1; no clear D gene. Germline V gene sequence: CDR1 DFQATT, CDR2 SNEGSKA (reference sequence). Trimming took off 0 bases at V and 3 bases at J, with 6 bases between the two ends. The CDR3 extends over 13 amino acids. CDR3 nucleotides: TGCAGTGCTAGAGATAAGAGCTACAATGAGCAGTTCTTC. Protein product: CSARDKSYNEQFF.

At least ten counts were recorded for this clonotype. The chain recombines TRBV5-5 with TRBJ2-7, with D possibly being TRBD2 (5 bases). Germline V gene lookup returns CDR1 SGHKS and CDR2 YYEKEE (reference sequence). CDR3 length: 15 residues. V lost 5 bases to trimming and J lost 5 bases, with 20 bases between them. The CDR3: CASSQAGWFNDEQYF. The CDR3 coding sequence is TGTGCCAGCAGTCAGGCGGGCTGGTTCAATGACGAGCAGTACTTC.

This sequence joins TRBV7-2 and TRBJ1-3; D is ambiguous. Per germline, CDR1 SGHTA and CDR2 FQGNSA. This CDR3 region has 13 residues. With 1 base removed from V and 11 bases from J, the gap between germline ends came to 12 bases. The CDR3 DNA reads TGTGCCAGCAGCTTAGAACCGGGGAGAGCCATATATTTT. Translation gives CASSLEPGRAIYF.

In its sample, this clonotype was seen a few times. The V call is TRBV11-3, the J call TRBJ1-6; D remains ambiguous. Trimming pared 0 bases from V and 13 bases from J, leaving 10 bases between. This CDR3 is 13 amino acids long. Germline-derived CDR1 and CDR2 are SGHNT and YENEEA. The CDR3 DNA reads as TGTGCCAGCAGCTTAGATTTCAGTTCTCCCCTCCACTTT. As protein: CASSLDFSSPLHF.

This chain links TRBV9 with TRBJ1-1; D gene ambiguous. Germline V gives CDR1 SGDLS, CDR2 YYNGEE. Trimming took 3 bases from V and 7 from J, leaving 13 bases between them. The CDR3 runs to 13 residues. The CDR3 sequence: CASSASGGVEAFF. CDR3 nucleotides: TGTGCCAGCAGCGCAAGTGGAGGAGTTGAAGCTTTCTTT. Looking up the rest from reference TRBV9 and TRBJ1-1 gives the full variable domain: DSGVTQTPKHLITATGQRVTLRCSPRSGDLSVYWYQQSLDQGLQFLIQYYNGEERAKGNILERFSAQQFPDLHSELNLSSLELGDSALYFCASSASGGVEAFFGQGTRLTVV.

This clonotype showed up just once. A much larger clone lies one base from this, so it may be a read error. The chain is built from TRBV20-1 and TRBJ2-7; either TRBD1 or TRBD2 may fit D (5 bases each). CDR1 DFQATT and CDR2 SNEGSKA come from the germline V gene (reference sequence). The CDR3 sequence is 15 residues long. This CDR3 is CSASAGTANSYGQYF. CDR3 bases: TGCAGTGCGTCCGCCGGGACGGCCAACTCCTACGGGCAGTACTTC.